Each of the 5 T cell receptor beta chains below was sequenced from the same sample in a study of T cell clonality in common variable immunodeficiency. The repertoire was sequenced with immunoSEQ multiplex PCR; TCRdb's copy has only in-frame clones and lacks some. This repertoire holds 25,000 to 30,000 clones, and none appear only once. Overall study results and limits: Common variable immunodeficiency TCR beta sequences reportedly had fewer deletions and N-nucleotide insertions.

These TCRs' antigens remain unknown. The sample comprised peripheral blood mononuclear cells. Every receptor here comes from a human donor with common variable immunodeficiency.

Points on this clone: The missing CDR3 end, 3 residues past where the read stops, is filled in from the germline J gene. The chain joins TRBV6-4 to TRBJ2-3; 10 nucleotides agree with TRBD2. Germline CDR1 and CDR2: MRHNA and SNTAGT. CDR3 length: 15 residues. V lost 0 bases, J lost 6 bases, and 3 bases stayed unmatched. The CDR3 loop reads CASSDSSGGRDTQYF. CDR3 DNA, as far as it was read: TGTGCCAGCAGTGACTCTAGCGGGGGGCGGGATACG.

As regards this clone: Read coverage stops 3 residues before the CDR3 terminus; the germline J gene supplies the remainder. This chain uses TRBV6-2 or TRBV6-3 with TRBJ2-5; weak D call: TRBD2 (5 bases). V lost 6 bases, J lost 7 bases, and 18 bases lay in between. Germline V CDR1 and CDR2: MNHEY, SVGEGT. The CDR3 covers 14 residues. The CDR3 region is CASRDLSISATQYF. Partial CDR3 DNA: TGTGCCAGCAGGGACCTTTCTATTAGCGCGACC.

The sequenced CDR3 bases are TGTGCCAGTAGTACGGACAGAAACGTAGGGGAG. Its protein is CASSTDRNVGE. The full CDR3 is CASSTDRNVGELFF. The chain is built from TRBV19 and TRBJ2-2, with a tentative D call TRBD1 (6 bases). The DNA ends 3 residues before the CDR3 does, and the rest of the CDR3 is filled in from the germline J gene. The CDR3 extends over 14 amino acids. The germline V gene encodes CDR1 LNHDA and CDR2 SQIVND (reference sequence). The V end was cut by 4 bases, the J end by 8 bases, with 14 bases between.

A few counts support this clone. Read sequence stops 3 residues before the CDR3 end, and the germline J gene provides the missing end. The J gene is TRBJ2-7, the V gene TRBV20-1; 11 bases align to TRBD1. There are 13 residues in the CDR3. Germline CDR1 is DFQATT and CDR2 is SNEGSKA (reference sequence). J gave up 3 bases and V 4 bases, and 2 bases lay outside the gene matches. The chain's CDR3 is CSATGTGGYEQYF. The part of the CDR3 DNA that was read is TGCAGTGCTACCGGGACAGGGGGCTACGAG.

Concerning this clone: The read terminates 3 residues ahead of where the CDR3 ends, so the germline J gene completes it. The chain uses TRBV30 and TRBJ2-7, with unresolved D. Germline assignment: CDR1 GTSNPN and CDR2 SVGIG (reference sequence). Trimming removed 0 bases at V and 0 bases at J, with 21 bases between. CDR3 length equals 18 residues. The DNA read from the CDR3 is TGTGCCTGGAGTGTACACTCGATGCAGGCGCTCAGCTCCTACGAG. Protein sequence: CAWSVHSMQALSSYE. The full CDR3 reads CAWSVHSMQALSSYEQYF.